One and the same sample provided the 2 T cell receptor beta chains below, sequenced in a study of response to subunit inactivated influenza vaccine. TCRdb reprocessed the RT-PCR reads with MiXCR, giving one entry per CDR3 protein. The data show some 500,000 distinct CDR3 sequences, roughly 13% seen once. The starting material was PBMCs from blood, obtained 40 to 50 days after vaccination. The origin of the receptors is a man aged 45 to 65 who received an inactivated influenza vaccine.

This sequence joins TRBV20-1 and TRBJ2-7; the D call may be TRBD1 or TRBD2 (5 bases each). V gave up 4 bases and J gave up 2 bases, with 15 bases separating them. From germline, CDR1 is DFQATT and CDR2 SNEGSKA (reference sequence). This CDR3 is built from 14 residues. The CDR3 is CSATGTLGTYEQYF. CDR3 sequence (DNA): TGCAGTGCTACCGGGACCCTGGGGACCTACGAGCAGTACTTC.

This clonotype has at least ten counts. This chain uses TRBV20-1 with TRBJ2-5; no firm D call. Per germline, CDR1 DFQATT and CDR2 SNEGSKA (reference sequence). V lost 2 bases to trimming and J lost 4 bases, with 8 bases between them. The CDR3 is made up of 12 amino acids. The CDR3, as DNA: TGCAGTGCTAGAATTGGCGTAGAGACCCAGTACTTC. It encodes CSARIGVETQYF.